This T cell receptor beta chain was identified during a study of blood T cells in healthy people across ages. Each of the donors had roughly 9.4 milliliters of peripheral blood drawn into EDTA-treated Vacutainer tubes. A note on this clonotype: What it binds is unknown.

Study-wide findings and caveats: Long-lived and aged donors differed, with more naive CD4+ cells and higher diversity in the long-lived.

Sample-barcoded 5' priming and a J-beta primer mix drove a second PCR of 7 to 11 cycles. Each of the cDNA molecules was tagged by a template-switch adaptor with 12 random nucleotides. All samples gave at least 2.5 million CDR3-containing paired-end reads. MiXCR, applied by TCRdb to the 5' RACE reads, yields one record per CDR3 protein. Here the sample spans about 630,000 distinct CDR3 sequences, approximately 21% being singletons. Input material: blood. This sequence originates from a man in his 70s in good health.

The CDR3 protein is CATQARQRQETQYF. CDR3 sequence (DNA): TGTGCCACCCAAGCGCGACAGCGCCAAGAGACCCAGTACTTC. V gene TRBV10-3 combines with J gene TRBJ2-5, with D possibly TRBD1 on 5 matching bases. V lost 10 bases to trimming and J lost 1 base, with 16 bases between them. The CDR3 runs to 14 residues. From germline, CDR1 is ENHRY and CDR2 SYGVKD.